The entry below describes one T cell receptor (beta chain). The antigen is unknown. Germline V CDR1 and CDR2: PRHDT, FYEKMQ (reference sequence). This CDR3 region has 14 residues. Trimming removed 4 bases from V and 3 bases from J, with 10 bases in between. The data originate from a study of shared clonotypes between healthy human individuals. Findings and limits, study-wide: It was observed that approximately 5% of naive CD4 clonotypes were shared across several donors. The study's rarefaction showed incomplete sorted-subset sequencing despite large depth.

Generated by immunoSEQ multiplex PCR, the TCRdb table keeps only in-frame clones and is missing some. The repertoire has under 2.5 million clones, 85% to 95% of them found once; the top ten carry more than 0.35%. This clonotype originated in a man younger than 35 in good health. Some clones in this sample may be carry-over from other donors' samples. The chain has TRBV13 and TRBJ2-1; weak D call: TRBD2 (6 bases). Sequencing input: naive CD4+ T cells from PBMCs. Regarding subset: CD45RA+ positively selected. CDR3 region: CASSYRRGYNEQFF. The CDR3, as DNA: TGTGCCAGCAGCTATAGGCGGGGCTACAATGAGCAGTTCTTC.